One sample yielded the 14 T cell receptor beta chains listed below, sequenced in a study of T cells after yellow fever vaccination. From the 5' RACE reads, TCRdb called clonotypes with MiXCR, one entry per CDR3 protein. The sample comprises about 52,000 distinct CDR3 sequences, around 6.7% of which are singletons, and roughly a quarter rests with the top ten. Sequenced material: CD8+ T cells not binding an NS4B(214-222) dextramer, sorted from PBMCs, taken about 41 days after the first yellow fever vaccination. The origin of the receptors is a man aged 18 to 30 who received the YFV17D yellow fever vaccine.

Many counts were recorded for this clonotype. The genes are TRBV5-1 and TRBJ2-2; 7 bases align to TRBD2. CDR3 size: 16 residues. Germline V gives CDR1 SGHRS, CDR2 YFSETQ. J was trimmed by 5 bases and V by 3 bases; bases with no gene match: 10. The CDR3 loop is CASSSDRQRGTGELFF. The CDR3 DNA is TGCGCCAGCAGCTCCGACCGCCAGCGGGGTACCGGGGAGCTGTTTTTT.

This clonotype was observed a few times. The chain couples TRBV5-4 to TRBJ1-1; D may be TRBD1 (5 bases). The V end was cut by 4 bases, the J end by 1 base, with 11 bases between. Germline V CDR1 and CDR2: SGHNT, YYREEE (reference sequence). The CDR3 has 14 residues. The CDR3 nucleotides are TGTGCCAGCAGCCTGGGACTCTCGAACACTGAAGCTTTCTTT. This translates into CASSLGLSNTEAFF.

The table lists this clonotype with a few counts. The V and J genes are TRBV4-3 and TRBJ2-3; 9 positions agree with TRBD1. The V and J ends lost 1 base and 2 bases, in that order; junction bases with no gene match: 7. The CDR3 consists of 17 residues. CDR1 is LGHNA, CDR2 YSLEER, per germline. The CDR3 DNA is TGCGCCAGCAGCCAAGTATATCGGGACAGGGACACAGATACGCAGTATTTT. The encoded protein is CASSQVYRDRDTDTQYF.

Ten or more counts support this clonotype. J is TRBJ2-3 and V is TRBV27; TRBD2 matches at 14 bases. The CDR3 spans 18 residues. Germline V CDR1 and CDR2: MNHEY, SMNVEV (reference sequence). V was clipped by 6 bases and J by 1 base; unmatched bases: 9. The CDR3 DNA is TGTGCCAGCAGCCCCGGACTAGCGGGGGGACTAGGCACAGATACGCAGTATTTT. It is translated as CASSPGLAGGLGTDTQYF.

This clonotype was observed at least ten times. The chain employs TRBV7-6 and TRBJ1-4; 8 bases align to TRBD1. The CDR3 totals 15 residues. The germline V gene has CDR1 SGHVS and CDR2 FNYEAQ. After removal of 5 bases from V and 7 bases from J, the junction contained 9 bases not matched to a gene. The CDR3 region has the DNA TGTGCCAGCAGCCAGACAGGGGAGGACGGTGAAAAACTGTTTTTT. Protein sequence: CASSQTGEDGEKLFF.

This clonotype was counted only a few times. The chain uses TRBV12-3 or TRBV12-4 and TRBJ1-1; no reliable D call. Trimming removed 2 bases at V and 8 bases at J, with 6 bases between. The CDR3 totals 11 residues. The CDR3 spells CASSLKREAFF. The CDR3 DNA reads TGTGCCAGCAGTTTAAAAAGAGAAGCTTTCTTT.

CDR3 protein: CASSPQTGITTNEKLFF. CDR3 nucleotide sequence: TGTGCCAGCAGCCCTCAGACAGGGATAACAACTAATGAAAAACTGTTTTTT. The rearrangement uses TRBV7-9 and TRBJ1-4; 7 nucleotides align to TRBD1. Germline values: CDR1 SEHNR, CDR2 FQNEAQ (reference sequence). This CDR3 contains 17 residues. Germline trimming cut 5 bases from V and 0 bases from J; bases unmatched to any gene: 9.

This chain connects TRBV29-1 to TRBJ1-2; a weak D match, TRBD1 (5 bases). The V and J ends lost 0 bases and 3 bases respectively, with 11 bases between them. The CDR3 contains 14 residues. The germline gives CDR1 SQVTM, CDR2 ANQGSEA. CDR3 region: CSVEDGGADYGYTF. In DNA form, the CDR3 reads TGCAGCGTTGAAGACGGGGGAGCCGACTATGGCTACACCTTC.

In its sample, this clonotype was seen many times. The CDR3, as DNA: TGTGCCAGCAGCGACCGCGACAGCGACGATACGCAGTATTTT. Translated: CASSDRDSDDTQYF. The chain recombines TRBV7-6 with TRBJ2-3; possibly TRBD1 for D (5 bases). With 5 bases removed from V and 6 bases from J, the gap between germline ends came to 15 bases. Germline lookup yields CDR1 SGHVS and CDR2 FNYEAQ. This CDR3 is built from 14 residues.

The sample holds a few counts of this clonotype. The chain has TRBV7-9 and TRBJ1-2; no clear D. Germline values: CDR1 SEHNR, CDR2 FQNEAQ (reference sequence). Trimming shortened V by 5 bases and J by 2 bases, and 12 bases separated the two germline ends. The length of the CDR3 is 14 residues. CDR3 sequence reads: CASSPWTDNYGYTF. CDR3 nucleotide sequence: TGTGCCAGCAGCCCCTGGACCGACAACTATGGCTACACCTTC.

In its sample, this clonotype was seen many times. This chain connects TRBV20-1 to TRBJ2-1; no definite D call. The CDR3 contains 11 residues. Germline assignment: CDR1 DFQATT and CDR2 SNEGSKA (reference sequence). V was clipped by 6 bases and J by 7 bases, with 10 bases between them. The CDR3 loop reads CSARVSNEQFF. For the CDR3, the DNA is TGCAGTGCGCGCGTTTCGAATGAGCAGTTCTTC.

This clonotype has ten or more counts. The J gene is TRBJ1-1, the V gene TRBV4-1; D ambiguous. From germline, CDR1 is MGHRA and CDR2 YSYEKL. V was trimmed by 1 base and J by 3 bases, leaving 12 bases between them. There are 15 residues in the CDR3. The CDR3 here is CASSQVVLKDTEAFF. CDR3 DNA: TGCGCCAGCAGCCAAGTAGTTCTGAAGGACACTGAAGCTTTCTTT.

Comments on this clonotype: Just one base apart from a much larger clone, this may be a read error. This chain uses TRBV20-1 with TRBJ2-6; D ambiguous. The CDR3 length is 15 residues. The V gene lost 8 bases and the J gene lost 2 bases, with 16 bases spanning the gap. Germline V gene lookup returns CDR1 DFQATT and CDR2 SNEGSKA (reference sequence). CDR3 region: CSTINIGPGANVLTF. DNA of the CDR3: TGCAGTACTATCAACATCGGACCTGGGGCCAACGTCCTGACTTTC.

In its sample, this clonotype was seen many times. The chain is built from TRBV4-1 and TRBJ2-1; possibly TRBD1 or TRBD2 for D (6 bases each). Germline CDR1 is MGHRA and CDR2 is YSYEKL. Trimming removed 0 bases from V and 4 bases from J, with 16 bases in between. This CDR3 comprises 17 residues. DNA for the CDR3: TGCGCCAGCAGCCAAGATTCAGGGGACTTTATATACAATGAGCAGTTCTTC. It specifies CASSQDSGDFIYNEQFF.